One T cell receptor beta chain is described in this entry. The CDR3 extends over 17 amino acids. The data were obtained in a study of blood T cell repertoires in COVID-19. Study context: Acute-phase and convalescent COVID-19 samples originated in the United States, Italy and Spain.

Profiling relied on immunoSEQ multiplex PCR, and the TCRdb table lists in-frame clones only, not all of them. The sample lists approximately 190,000 clones; around nine tenths were seen once. The TCR sequence derives from a man aged 60 to 75 with active or convalescent COVID-19. The rearrangement uses TRBV21-1 and TRBJ2-5; the table's TRBD1 call for D was not verified on the DNA. TRBV21-1 is deemed a pseudogene. The specimen was peripheral blood. In DNA, the CDR3 is TGTGCCAGCACCGAACCTAGGGGCGACAGGGGCGAAGAGACCCAGTACTTC. This gives the protein CASTEPRGDRGEETQYF.